The rows below give T cell receptor beta chains drawn from one sample of a study of regulatory T cells in long-lasting Graves disease. TCRdb reprocessed the multiplex PCR reads via MiXCR and lists one record per CDR3 protein. The data show about 440,000 distinct CDR3 sequences, with 16% seen just once and 20% to 25% held by the top ten. These same data were also listed under a study on T cells in Graves' hyperthyroidism and ophthalmopathy.

The sequencing used peripheral blood mononuclear cells (PBMCs), collected at new diagnosis, from a patient treated with antithyroid drugs. Every receptor here comes from a woman aged 18-29 years with Graves disease. CDR3s include the opening cysteine and the closing phenylalanine or tryptophan. The D gene is left open where the match is weak. Clone size appears in some rows only: once, few, many, or a class for an expanded clone.

J gene	D gene	CDR3 length	V gene	clone size	CDR3 protein	CDR3 DNA
TRBJ1-4	TRBD1	15	TRBV30	NA	CAWKPPGGSSEKLFF	TGTGCCTGGAAACCGCCAGGGGGGAGTTCTGAAAAACTGTTTTTT
TRBJ2-3	TRBD2	16	TRBV28	many	CASSPTLGTNTDTQYF	TGTGCCAGCAGTCCAACCCTCGGGACTAATACAGATACGCAGTATTTT
TRBJ2-3	TRBD1	19	TRBV7-8	many	CASSLPGQGIVTSTDTQYF	TGTGCCAGCAGCTTGCCGGGACAGGGAATCGTAACTAGCACAGATACGCAGTATTTT
TRBJ2-4	NA	15	TRBV6-1	NA	CASSEAPSWGNIQYF	TGTGCCAGCAGTGAAGCGCCTAGTTGGGGAAACATTCAGTACTTC
TRBJ2-3	NA	12	TRBV7-9	many	CASSSVMDTQYF	TGTGCCAGCAGCTCCGTTATGGATACGCAGTATTTT
TRBJ2-7	NA	15	TRBV20-1	many	CSAQDGEIPNYEQYF	TGCAGTGCCCAGGACGGTGAAATCCCAAACTACGAGCAGTACTTC
TRBJ2-7	NA	14	TRBV15	few	CATSRDPVIPEQYF	TGTGCCACCAGCAGAGACCCCGTTATTCCCGAGCAGTACTTC
TRBJ2-3	TRBD2	16	TRBV7-7	NA	CASSFRSGRATDTQYF	TGTGCTAGCAGCTTTAGGAGCGGGAGGGCCACAGATACGCAGTATTTT
TRBJ1-2	TRBD1	14	TRBV29-1	NA	CSAAGTGQFYGYTF	TGCAGCGCCGCAGGGACAGGGCAGTTCTATGGCTACACCTTC
TRBJ2-5	NA	10	TRBV14	NA	CASLTETQYF	TGTGCCAGCTTGACAGAGACCCAGTACTTC
TRBJ2-1	NA	15	TRBV11-3	many	CASSFLKGNYNEQFF	TGTGCCAGCAGCTTTCTCAAGGGAAACTACAATGAGCAGTTCTTC
TRBJ1-5	TRBD1	15	TRBV11-2	many	CASSEGTVSNQPQHF	TGTGCCAGCAGTGAAGGGACAGTCAGCAATCAGCCCCAGCATTTT
TRBJ2-1	TRBD2	13	TRBV5-1	many	CASSPPGGDEQFF	TGCGCCAGCAGTCCCCCGGGGGGGGATGAGCAGTTCTTC
TRBJ2-5	NA	16	TRBV7-2	NA	CASSRIPTGGGGTQYF	TGTGCCAGCAGCCGCATTCCCACAGGGGGGGGAGGGACCCAGTACTTC
TRBJ1-6	NA	13	TRBV28	many	CASRGVPISPLHF	TGTGCCAGCCGGGGGGTACCGATCTCCCCCCTCCACTTT
TRBJ2-1	TRBD1	16	TRBV11-1	NA	CASSQDGQVSYNEQFF	TGCGCCAGCAGCCAGGATGGACAGGTCTCCTACAATGAGCAGTTCTTC
TRBJ2-1	TRBD2	14	TRBV6-5	NA	CASSYRVGGNEQFF	TGTGCCAGCAGTTACCGAGTGGGAGGGAATGAGCAGTTCTTC
TRBJ2-1	TRBD2	13	TRBV28	many	CASSPRLAGPIFF	TGTGCCAGCAGTCCCCGTCTAGCGGGACCCATATTCTTC
TRBJ1-1	NA	13	TRBV18	many	CASSQHTNTEAFF	TGTGCCAGCTCACAGCACACGAACACTGAAGCTTTCTTT
TRBJ2-1	NA	15	TRBV7-2	few	CASSLDRGRINEQFF	TGTGCCAGCAGCTTAGATCGGGGGAGAATAAATGAGCAGTTCTTC
TRBJ2-7	NA	14	TRBV9	many	CASSPRQSSYEQYF	TGTGCCAGCAGCCCCAGACAGAGCTCCTACGAGCAGTACTTC
TRBJ2-2	NA	14	TRBV5-1	few	CASSYVKNTGELFF	TGCGCCAGCAGCTATGTAAAGAACACCGGGGAGCTGTTTTTT
TRBJ2-2	NA	16	TRBV4-3	NA	CASSHAGGANTGELFF	TGCGCCAGCAGCCATGCCGGGGGAGCGAACACCGGGGAGCTGTTTTTT
TRBJ1-5	NA	16	TRBV27	many	CASSLYADISNQPQHF	TGTGCCAGCAGTTTATACGCGGACATTAGCAATCAGCCCCAGCATTTT
TRBJ1-1	NA	12	TRBV11-1	many	CASSLENTEAFF	TGTGCCAGCAGCTTAGAAAACACTGAAGCTTTCTTT
TRBJ1-1	NA	13	TRBV4-3	few	CASSQDNLREAFF	TGCGCCAGCAGCCAAGATAACCTACGTGAAGCTTTCTTT
TRBJ2-3	TRBD2	15	TRBV7-2	many	CASSYRLAVSGTQYF	TGTGCCAGCAGCTATCGACTAGCAGTTTCCGGTACGCAGTATTTT
TRBJ2-1	NA	14	TRBV18	few	CASSPTRSYNEQFF	TGTGCCAGCTCACCTACCCGCTCCTACAATGAGCAGTTCTTC
TRBJ2-7	NA	15	TRBV15	few	CATSRDRGISYEQYF	TGTGCCACCAGCAGAGATAGGGGGATTAGTTACGAGCAGTACTTC